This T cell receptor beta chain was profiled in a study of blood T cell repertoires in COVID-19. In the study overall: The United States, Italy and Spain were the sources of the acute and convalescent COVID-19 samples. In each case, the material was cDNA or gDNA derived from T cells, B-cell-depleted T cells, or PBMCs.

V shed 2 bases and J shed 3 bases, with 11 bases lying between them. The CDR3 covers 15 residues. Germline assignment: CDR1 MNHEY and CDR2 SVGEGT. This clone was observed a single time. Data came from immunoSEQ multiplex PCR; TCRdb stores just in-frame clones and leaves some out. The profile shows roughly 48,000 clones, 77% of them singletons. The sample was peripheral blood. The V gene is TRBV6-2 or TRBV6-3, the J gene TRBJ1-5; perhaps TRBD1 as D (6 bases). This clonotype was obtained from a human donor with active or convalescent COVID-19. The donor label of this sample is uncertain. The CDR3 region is CASSYAGAYNQPQHF. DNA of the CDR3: TGTGCCAGCAGTTACGCAGGGGCCTACAATCAGCCCCAGCATTTT.